The subject of this entry is one T cell receptor (beta chain). These data come from a study of blood T cell repertoires in COVID-19. The CDR3 contains 15 residues. Germline loops: CDR1 SNHLY, CDR2 FYNNEI. Trimming pared 4 bases from V and 2 bases from J, leaving 14 bases between. The table came from immunoSEQ multiplex PCR; TCRdb's copy has only in-frame clones and leaves some out. The profile shows some 240,000 clones, roughly 84% of them singletons. The sequencing sample was made of peripheral blood. V and J are TRBV2 and TRBJ1-1, with D unclear. The sequence was collected from a woman between 40 and 55 years old who had recovered from COVID-19. CDR3 in DNA: TGTGCCAGCAGTGGGCAGATTGGGAGTAACACTGAAGCTTTCTTT. The encoded protein is CASSGQIGSNTEAFF.